This T cell receptor beta chain is drawn from a study of T-cell memory formation after mild COVID-19 (dated by TCRdb to the early 2020s). In the study overall: TCR sequence clusters from the two donors were largely donor specific. T-cell clones expanding and contracting after mild COVID-19 in two donors were tracked by longitudinal TCRalpha and TCRbeta repertoire sequencing. Two young, previously healthy adult volunteers made up the cohort, one male and one female. Results the study describes overall, beyond this receptor: Whether the second-wave clones peaking on day 37 were SARS-CoV-2 specific was not confirmed. Some responding clones were detected in pre-infection memory, which suggested that pre-existing cross-reactive memory T cells had joined the SARS-CoV-2 response. Contracting CD4+ clones were found mainly in CM and EM memory subsets, while CD8+ clones were enriched in EMRA. From day 15 to 85, contracting clones showed balanced CD4/CD8 phenotypes, whereas a second wave of clones that expanded from day 15 to 37 leaned towards CD4+. Only a couple of mild cases were covered by the study, and larger cohorts that include severe cases with pre-infection samples were considered necessary.

Ficoll-Paque density gradient centrifugation was used to isolate PBMCs. The sequencer listed for this sample is Illumina NovaSeq 6000. Using 5'RACE with constant-segment primers, TCRalpha and TCRbeta cDNA libraries were constructed, with sample barcodes and unique molecular identifiers added in the process. Trizol reagent was used to extract RNA from every sample. Amplification of the libraries took two PCR steps, and the second step added a second sample barcode plus Illumina TruSeq adapters. Libraries were sequenced on an Illumina NovaSeq with 2 x 150 bp paired-end reads. The authors' analysis ran thus. With migec v1.2.7, reads were demultiplexed and then collapsed into UMI-guided consensus sequences. With mixcr v2.1.11, UMI consensuses were aligned to TRA and TRB V and J templates and assembled into clonotypes. Expanded or contracted clonotypes were those called significant by both edgeR and NoisET, with noise models trained on biological replicates. For edgeR calls, a false discovery rate-adjusted p below 0.01 and a log2 fold-change threshold of 1 were applied. As an exploratory analysis of dynamics, max-normalized trajectories of the 1000 most abundant clonotypes were examined by PCA with hierarchical clustering. Separately sequenced CD4+ and CD8+ repertoires were used to assign a CD4 or CD8 phenotype to each responding clone. TCRdb reprocessing: public reads trimmed at Q25 with fastp, clones called with MiXCR, in-frame beta chains kept. Every entry covers one CDR3 protein and lists the most common genes and DNA from its rows. TCRdb's processing, not the authors' own work, is the source of the V and J calls. Here the sample has about 350,000 distinct CDR3 sequences; around 15% occur a single time. The ten largest make up 20% to 25% of the sample.

As to this clonotype: Its target antigen remains unknown. There are no base qualities to consult, and no much larger clone falls within one base.

For CDR1 and CDR2, the germline V gene lists SGHVS and FQNEAQ. Clipping removes 7 bases from V and 5 bases from J, with 6 as the unmatched junction base count. The CDR3, from cysteine to phenylalanine, totals 13 residues. Only CDR3 DNA is held: 39 bases, read in frame from base 1. What was sequenced was PBMCs or a T cell subset sorted from them (not recorded which). The V and J genes are TRBV7-8 and TRBJ2-5; 8 junctional bases match TRBD2. The clonotype originates from a man in his late teens or twenties who had mild COVID-19 (a few samples of this study predate the infection). The sample titles of this study are shuffled in the database, so cell type and time point are left out; the donor was told from shared clones. The CDR3 in this case is CASTRGGPETQYF. The DNA sequence follows: TGTGCCAGCACCCGGGGGGGTCCGGAGACCCAGTACTTC.